The source of this T cell receptor beta chain is a study of blood T cell repertoires in COVID-19. The wider study: Both acute and convalescent COVID-19 samples were obtained from the United States, Italy and Spain. From T cells, B-cell-depleted T cells, or PBMCs came the material, which was cDNA or gDNA.

The CDR3 spans 16 residues. Germline CDR1 reads ENHRY; CDR2 reads SYGVKD. J lost 9 bases, V lost 8 bases, and 19 bases had no gene match. In the source study's methods: Estimated nucleated cell counts came from reference gene primer amplification. Generated by immunoSEQ multiplex PCR, the TCRdb table keeps only in-frame clones and is missing some. That table gives V, J and clone size, and the DNA gave D and trimming. The sample has roughly 32,000 clones; less than 95% are singletons. The sequence came from a man between 65 and 80 years old with active or convalescent COVID-19. The sample was peripheral blood. This sequence joins TRBV10-3 and TRBJ2-7, with TRBD1 matching over 10 bases. CDR3 region: CAIGGGQGYRSTRQYF. The CDR3 bases are TGTGCCATCGGCGGGGGACAGGGGTACAGATCTACGAGGCAGTACTTC.